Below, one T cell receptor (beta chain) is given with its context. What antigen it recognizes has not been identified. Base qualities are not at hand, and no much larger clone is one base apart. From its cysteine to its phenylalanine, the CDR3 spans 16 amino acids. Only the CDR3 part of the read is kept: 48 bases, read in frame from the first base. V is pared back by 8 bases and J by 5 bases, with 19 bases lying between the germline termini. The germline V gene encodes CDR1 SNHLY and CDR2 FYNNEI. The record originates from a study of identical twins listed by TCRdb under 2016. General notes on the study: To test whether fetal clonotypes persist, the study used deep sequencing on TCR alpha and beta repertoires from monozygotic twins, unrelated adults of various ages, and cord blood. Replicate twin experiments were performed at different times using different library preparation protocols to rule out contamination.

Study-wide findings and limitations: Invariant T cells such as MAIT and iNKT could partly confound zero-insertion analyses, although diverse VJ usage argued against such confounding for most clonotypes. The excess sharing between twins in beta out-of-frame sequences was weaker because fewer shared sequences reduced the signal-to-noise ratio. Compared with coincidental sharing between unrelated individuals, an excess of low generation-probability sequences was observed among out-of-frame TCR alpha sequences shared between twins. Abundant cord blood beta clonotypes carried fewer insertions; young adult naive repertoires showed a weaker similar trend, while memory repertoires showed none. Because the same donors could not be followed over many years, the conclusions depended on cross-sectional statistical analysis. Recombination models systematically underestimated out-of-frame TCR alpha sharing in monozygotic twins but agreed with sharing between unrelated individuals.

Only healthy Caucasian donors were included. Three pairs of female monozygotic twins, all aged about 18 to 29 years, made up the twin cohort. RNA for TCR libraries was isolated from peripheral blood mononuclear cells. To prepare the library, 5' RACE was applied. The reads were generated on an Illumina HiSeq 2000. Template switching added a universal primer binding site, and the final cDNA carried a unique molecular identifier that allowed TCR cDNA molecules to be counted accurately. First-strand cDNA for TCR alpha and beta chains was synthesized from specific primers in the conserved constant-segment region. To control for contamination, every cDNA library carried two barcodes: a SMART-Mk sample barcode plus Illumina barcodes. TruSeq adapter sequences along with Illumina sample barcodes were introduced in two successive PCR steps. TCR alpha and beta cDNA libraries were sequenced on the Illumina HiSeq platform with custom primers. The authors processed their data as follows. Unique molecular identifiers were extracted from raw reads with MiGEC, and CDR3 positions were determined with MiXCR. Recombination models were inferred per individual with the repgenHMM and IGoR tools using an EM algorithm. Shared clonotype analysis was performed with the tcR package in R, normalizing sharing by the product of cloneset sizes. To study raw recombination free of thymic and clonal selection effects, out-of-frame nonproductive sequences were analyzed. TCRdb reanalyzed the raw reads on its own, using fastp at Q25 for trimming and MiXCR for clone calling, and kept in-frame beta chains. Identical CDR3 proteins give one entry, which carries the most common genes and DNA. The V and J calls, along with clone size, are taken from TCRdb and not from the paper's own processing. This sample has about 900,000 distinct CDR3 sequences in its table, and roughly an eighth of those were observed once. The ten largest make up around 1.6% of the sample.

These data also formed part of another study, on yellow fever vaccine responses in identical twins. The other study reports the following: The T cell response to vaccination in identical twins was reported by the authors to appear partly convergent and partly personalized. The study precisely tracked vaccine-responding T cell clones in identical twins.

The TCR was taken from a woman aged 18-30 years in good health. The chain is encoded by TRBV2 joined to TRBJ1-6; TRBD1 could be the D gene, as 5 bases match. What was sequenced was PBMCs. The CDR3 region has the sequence CASGNRTPLNNSPLHF. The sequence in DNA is TGTGCCAGCGGGAACAGGACCCCTCTGAATAATTCACCCCTCCACTTT.